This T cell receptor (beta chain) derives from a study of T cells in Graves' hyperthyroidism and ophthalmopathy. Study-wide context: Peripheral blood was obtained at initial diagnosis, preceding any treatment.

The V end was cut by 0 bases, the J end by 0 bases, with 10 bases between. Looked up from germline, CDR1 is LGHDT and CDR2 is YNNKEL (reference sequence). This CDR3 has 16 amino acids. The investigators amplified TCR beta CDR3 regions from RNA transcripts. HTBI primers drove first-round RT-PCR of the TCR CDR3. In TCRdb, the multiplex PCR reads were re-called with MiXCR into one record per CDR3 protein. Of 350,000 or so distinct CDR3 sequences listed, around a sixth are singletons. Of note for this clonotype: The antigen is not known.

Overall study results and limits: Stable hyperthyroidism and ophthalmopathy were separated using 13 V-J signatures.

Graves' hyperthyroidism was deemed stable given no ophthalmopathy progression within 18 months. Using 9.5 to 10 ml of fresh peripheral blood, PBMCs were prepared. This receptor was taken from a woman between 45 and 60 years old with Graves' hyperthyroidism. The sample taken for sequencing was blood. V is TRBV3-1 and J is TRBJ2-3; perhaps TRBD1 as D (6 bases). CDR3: CASSQEEQGSTDTQYF. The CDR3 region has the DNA TGTGCCAGCAGCCAAGAGGAGCAGGGGAGCACAGATACGCAGTATTTT.